This T cell receptor beta chain came from a study of blood T cell repertoires in COVID-19 (dated by TCRdb to the early 2020s). General notes on the study: Collaborator samples came from the United States, Italy and Spain and covered acute and convalescent phases of COVID-19. Where available, HLA class I and class II types were taken from metadata supplied by the sample provider and were not determined by assay-based typing. Samples were obtained from the ongoing ImmuneRACE study (first 160 participants) and from over 1,000 subjects provided by 6 global collaborators. The repertoires were made available in a free public database intended to serve as a resource for research on the immune response to SARS-CoV-2. The material from the prospective study consisted of cDNA or gDNA derived from T cells, B-cell-depleted T cells, or PBMCs. Sample metadata almost always included a de-identified subject ID, COVID-19 status, age in years and sex. Deeply sampled blood TCRbeta repertoires from subjects exposed to, actively infected with, or recovered from COVID-19 were included in the dataset.

Whole blood was collected in K2EDTA tubes by collaborating institutions according to the institutions' own protocols. For TCRbeta analysis, collaborators shipped samples in one of three forms: frozen whole blood, isolated PBMCs, or DNA extracted from either of those sample types. TCRbeta CDR3 regions were amplified from genomic DNA by means of the immunoSEQ Assay, a bias-controlled multiplex PCR. As for the original processing: Within the assay, amplification of reference gene primers was used to estimate how many nucleated cells each sample contained. To quantify the absolute abundance of each unique TCRbeta CDR3 rearrangement, sequence reads were collapsed and filtered. For each sample, productive Simpson clonality was calculated by taking the square root of Simpson's diversity index across productive rearrangements. Entries here come from immuneACCESS through TCRdb and include only in-frame sequences with V and J called. Some clones fail to appear in such tables; in the studies checked, an unresolved V gene covers under half of the shortfall, and the cause of the remainder is unknown. The D gene and trimming were derived from the DNA, and the V and J assignments and clone size from that table. This sample gives 37,000 or so clones in total; about nine tenths of them show up just once. 6% to 7% of the sample comes from the top ten.

Of note for this clone: Its antigen is still unknown. No qualities accompany the bases; no much larger clone lies one base away.

Study-wide findings and limitations: How much clinical and demographic metadata was included differed by source and by participant, and the metadata was provided uncurated.

The source material was peripheral blood. This sequence originates from a human donor in a cohort sampled during active COVID-19.

The CDR3 region: CASTKEGGYKGYTF. The DNA sequence reads TGTGCCAGCACCAAGGAGGGGGGGTACAAGGGCTACACCTTC. The V gene is TRBV6-5 and the J gene is TRBJ1-2, and TRBD1 may be the D gene, going by 6 matching bases. The CDR3 measures 14 amino acids from cysteine to phenylalanine. This entry keeps only the CDR3 DNA: 42 bases, framed from base 1. The germline V gene specifies MNHEY as CDR1 and SVGAGI as CDR2. V is pared back by 7 bases and J by 8 bases, with 20 bases lying between the germline termini.